This T cell receptor beta chain emerged from a study of shared clonotypes between healthy human individuals. Study at large: Three plates each covered CD4 naive and memory; CD8 naive two, CD8 memory one.

Generated by immunoSEQ multiplex PCR, the TCRdb table keeps only in-frame clones and is missing some. The sample shows some 2,100,000 clones, approximately 96% of them seen only once. Trimming pared 0 bases from V and 3 bases from J, leaving 14 bases between. The CDR3 sequence is 16 residues long. Germline lookup yields CDR1 KGHSH and CDR2 LQKENI. The source of this sequence is a man between 18 and 29 years old in good health. The source material was naive CD4+ T cells sorted from blood. Documented subset: CD45RA+ positively selected. The chain recombines TRBV18 with TRBJ1-2, with a weak D call TRBD1 (5 bases). The chain's CDR3 is CASSPPNRRDDYGYTF. CDR3 DNA: TGTGCCAGCTCACCACCGAATAGAAGGGACGACTATGGCTACACCTTC.